These 30 T cell receptor beta chains originate from one sample sequenced in a study of response to subunit inactivated influenza vaccine. TCRdb recomputed calls from the RT-PCR reads with MiXCR, one row per CDR3 protein. Of 500,000 to 600,000 distinct CDR3 sequences listed, roughly 10% are singletons. The sample also formed part of further work on T cells expressing NK-cell markers. From that second work: cDNA encoding TCR beta was synthesized via 5'RACE template switching incorporating UMIs.

Sequencing used PBMCs from blood, obtained on the day of vaccination. The receptors come from a man in his fifties who received an inactivated influenza vaccine.

This clonotype was counted only a few times. The chain recombines TRBV7-2 with TRBJ1-1; D ambiguous. Germline V gene sequence: CDR1 SGHTA, CDR2 FQGNSA. Trimming left V 5 bases short and J 10 bases short, with 20 bases between. This CDR3 spans 14 amino acids. This chain's CDR3 is CASSLGPRDSSAFF. The CDR3 nucleotides read TGTGCCAGCAGCCTCGGGCCCAGAGATTCTTCAGCTTTCTTT.

This clonotype turned up a few times. The V call is TRBV29-1, the J call TRBJ2-1, with TRBD2 identical over 13 bases. This CDR3 is 19 amino acids long. V dropped 3 bases and J dropped 1; count of bases not matched to a gene: 12. The germline gives CDR1 SQVTM, CDR2 ANQGSEA. CDR3 amino acids: CSVESPGLAGAWSYNEQFF. The CDR3 DNA is TGCAGCGTTGAGTCTCCAGGACTAGCGGGAGCATGGTCCTACAATGAGCAGTTCTTC.

This clonotype was recorded many times. The rearrangement uses TRBV7-2 and TRBJ2-1; D unresolved. V lost 5 bases to trimming and J lost 2 bases, with 10 bases between them. The CDR3 sequence is 14 residues long. Germline CDR1 is SGHTA and CDR2 is FQGNSA. The chain's CDR3 is CASSLGFAYNEQFF. As DNA, the CDR3 is TGTGCCAGCAGCCTGGGTTTTGCCTACAATGAGCAGTTCTTC.

This clonotype was seen only a few times. The rearrangement links TRBV2 to TRBJ2-1, with 12 bases matching TRBD2. CDR3 length equals 16 residues. The junction had 11 bases not matched to a gene; V was cut back by 7 bases and J by 7 bases. Germline loops: CDR1 SNHLY, CDR2 FYNNEI. CDR3 coding DNA: TGTGCCAGCACGGGCTTTGGGACTAGCGGGTGGAATGAGCAGTTCTTC. It translates to CASTGFGTSGWNEQFF.

This clonotype has a handful of counts. The rearrangement joins TRBV9 to TRBJ2-6; no reliable D call. The CDR3 runs to 15 residues. Trimming took 0 bases from V and 1 from J, leaving 5 bases between them. Germline V CDR1 and CDR2: SGDLS, YYNGEE. The CDR3 region is CASSVGFSGANVLTF. CDR3 nucleotide sequence: TGTGCCAGCAGCGTAGGGTTTTCTGGGGCCAACGTCCTGACTTTC.

In this sample, this clonotype turned up many times. V is TRBV6-1 and J is TRBJ1-6, with TRBD1 matching 9 bases. V lost 5 bases, J lost 9 bases, and 5 bases stayed unmatched. The CDR3 runs to 14 residues. CDR1 is MNHNS and CDR2 is SASEGT in the germline V gene. CDR3 region: CASSPGTGTSPLHF. For the CDR3, the DNA is TGTGCCAGCAGTCCCGGGACAGGGACTTCACCCCTCCACTTT.

This clonotype was seen at least ten times. V gene TRBV7-9 combines with J gene TRBJ1-3; weak D call: TRBD1 (6 bases). Germline V gives CDR1 SEHNR, CDR2 FQNEAQ (reference sequence). This CDR3 is 14 amino acids long. V was cut by 5 bases and J by 4 bases, with 12 bases left in between. CDR3 in DNA: TGTGCCAGCAGCAGAACAGGGACAGGAAACACCATATATTTT. It is translated as CASSRTGTGNTIYF.

This clonotype was picked up a small number of times. The J gene is TRBJ1-2, the V gene TRBV5-1; a weak D match, TRBD1 (6 bases). The CDR3 sequence is 14 residues long. Germline CDR1 is SGHRS and CDR2 is YFSETQ. V lost 0 bases, J lost 6 bases, and 12 bases lay in between. CDR3 in DNA: TGCGCCAGCAGCTTGGACAACAGGGTACATGGCTACACCTTC. Protein sequence: CASSLDNRVHGYTF.

This clonotype was seen many times. This sequence joins TRBV7-9 and TRBJ2-2, with TRBD2 matching over 9 bases. Trimming at V came to 3 bases and at J to 6 bases, leaving 8 bases not matched to a gene. CDR3 length: 16 amino acids. Germline V gene lookup returns CDR1 SEHNR and CDR2 FQNEAQ (reference sequence). CDR3 in amino acids: CASSLGSGSKSGELFF. CDR3 DNA: TGTGCCAGCAGCTTGGGTAGCGGGAGTAAGTCCGGGGAGCTGTTTTTT.

This clonotype was observed a few times. The chain is built from TRBV27 and TRBJ2-1; 7 bases fit TRBD2. This CDR3 comprises 16 residues. V shed 0 bases and J 0 bases; nucleotides not matched to a gene: 2. CDR1 is MNHEY, CDR2 SMNVEV, per germline (reference sequence). The CDR3 reads CASSLSGGPSYNEQFF. CDR3 DNA sequence: TGTGCCAGCAGTTTATCGGGAGGGCCCTCCTACAATGAGCAGTTCTTC.

This rearrangement joins TRBV28 to TRBJ2-5; D might be TRBD2 (5 bases). Germline V CDR1 and CDR2: MDHEN, SYDVKM. This CDR3 has 13 amino acids. With 3 bases removed from V and 4 bases from J, the gap between germline ends came to 9 bases. CDR3 nucleotide sequence: TGTGCCAGCAGTTTGCGGCGGGTAGAGACCCAGTACTTC. Residues: CASSLRRVETQYF.

The chain links TRBV20-1 to TRBJ2-1; 10 nucleotides line up with TRBD2. The CDR3 runs 14 residues. J was trimmed by 7 bases and V by 5 bases; bases with no gene match: 8. Per the germline V gene, CDR1 is DFQATT and CDR2 is SNEGSKA (reference sequence). The CDR3 region is CSAALAGVRNEQFF. CDR3 coding DNA: TGCAGTGCTGCCCTAGCGGGGGTCAGAAATGAGCAGTTCTTC.

The chain combines TRBV12-3 or TRBV12-4 with TRBJ2-3; 10 bases fit TRBD2. This CDR3 spans 15 amino acids. The junction had 7 bases not matched to a gene; V was cut back by 4 bases and J by 6 bases. The CDR3 DNA reads as TGTGCCAGCAGTTCTAGCGGGGGAGGTGGGGATACGCAGTATTTT. Amino acid sequence: CASSSSGGGGDTQYF.

This clonotype was counted at least ten times. The chain links TRBV20-1 to TRBJ1-5; no firm D call. In germline, CDR1 is DFQATT, CDR2 SNEGSKA (reference sequence). Trimming removed 3 bases at V and 0 bases at J, with 3 bases between. CDR3 length equals 12 residues. DNA for the CDR3: TGCAGTGCTAGGTCTAGCAATCAGCCCCAGCATTTT. Translation gives CSARSSNQPQHF.

This clonotype was seen ten or more times. The rearrangement links TRBV29-1 to TRBJ1-5; D perhaps matches TRBD1 (6 bases). The ends were cut back, 6 bases at V and 0 bases at J, with 9 bases in the middle. CDR1 SQVTM and CDR2 ANQGSEA come from the germline V gene. The CDR3 spans 13 residues. The CDR3 region has the DNA TGCAGCGTCTCAGGGGATAGCAATCAGCCCCAGCATTTT. It codes for CSVSGDSNQPQHF.

This clonotype showed up many times. The chain couples TRBV10-3 to TRBJ2-1, with 8 bases identical to TRBD2. In germline, CDR1 is ENHRY, CDR2 SYGVKD. V was clipped by 4 bases and J by 8 bases; unmatched bases: 13. CDR3 length: 16 amino acids. The CDR3 here is CAISGSVAGLQYEQFF. The DNA for the CDR3 is TGTGCCATCAGTGGTTCTGTAGCGGGGCTACAATATGAGCAGTTCTTC.

This clonotype was detected only a few times. The V and J genes are TRBV29-1 and TRBJ1-1, with a weak D call TRBD1 (5 bases). V shed 4 bases and J shed 4 bases, with 10 bases lying between them. The CDR3 is 12 amino acids. Germline-derived CDR1 and CDR2 are SQVTM and ANQGSEA. CDR3 residues: CSVVAGGTEAFF. The DNA of the CDR3 is TGCAGCGTTGTAGCGGGGGGCACTGAAGCTTTCTTT.

This clonotype was found a few times. The gene calls are TRBV6-5 and TRBJ2-1; D is possibly TRBD2 (6 bases). Trimming stripped 0 bases from V and 3 bases from J, with 9 bases between. This CDR3 comprises 15 residues. Germline V lookup: CDR1 MNHEY, CDR2 SVGAGI. CDR3 nucleotide sequence: TGTGCCAGCAGTTACTCCAGCGGGTTCTACAATGAGCAGTTCTTC. As protein: CASSYSSGFYNEQFF.

Only a few counts were recorded for this clonotype. The chain combines TRBV7-8 with TRBJ2-3; TRBD2 agrees at 7 bases. V lost 5 bases and J lost 0; bases outside the gene matches: 5. The CDR3 consists of 15 residues. Germline V CDR1 and CDR2: SGHVS, FQNEAQ. The CDR3 nucleotides read TGTGCCAGCAGCCGTAATAGCGGGAGCACAGATACGCAGTATTTT. It codes for CASSRNSGSTDTQYF.

The chain is built from TRBV6-2 or TRBV6-3 and TRBJ1-5; D is uncertain. V lost 6 bases and J lost 2, with 14 bases in between. The germline CDR1 and CDR2 sequences are MNHEY and SVGEGT. CDR3 length: 15 residues. The CDR3 region has the DNA TGTGCCAGCAGCCTCACCGTCCGGGGCAATCAGCCCCAGCATTTT. Amino acid sequence: CASSLTVRGNQPQHF.

This clonotype was detected a few times. The rearrangement uses TRBV9 and TRBJ2-6; tentatively, D is TRBD2 (5 bases). CDR1 SGDLS and CDR2 YYNGEE come from the germline V gene. V was trimmed by 4 bases and J by 1 base, leaving 21 bases between them. This CDR3 region has 19 residues. CDR3 sequence (DNA): TGTGCCAGCAGCCCGACTCTCCGGGAAAAAGGGTCTGGGGCCAACGTCCTGACTTTC. Amino acid sequence: CASSPTLREKGSGANVLTF. Full variable domain (rest looked up from reference TRBV9 and TRBJ2-6): DSGVTQTPKHLITATGQRVTLRCSPRSGDLSVYWYQQSLDQGLQFLIQYYNGEERAKGNILERFSAQQFPDLHSELNLSSLELGDSALYFCASSPTLREKGSGANVLTFGAGSRLTVL.

The chain is built from TRBV20-1 and TRBJ2-5; the D gene is possibly TRBD1 (8 bases). Germline CDR1 and CDR2: DFQATT and SNEGSKA (reference sequence). Deletions cut 3 bases from V and 5 bases from J, with 13 bases between. CDR3 size: 13 residues. As DNA, the CDR3 is TGCAGTGCTAGTACAGGGGGGGGGGAGACCCAGTACTTC. Protein sequence: CSASTGGGETQYF.

A few counts support this clonotype. The rearrangement links TRBV18 to TRBJ2-1; 7 bases line up with TRBD2. Germline CDR1 reads KGHSH; CDR2 reads LQKENI. The ends lost 1 base at V and 5 bases at J; junction bases unmatched: 8. The CDR3 sequence is 16 residues long. The CDR3: CASSPRGGFRDNEQFF. The CDR3 DNA sequence: TGTGCCAGCTCACCACGGGGGGGGTTCCGGGACAATGAGCAGTTCTTC. Complete variable domain (other parts from reference TRBV18 and TRBJ2-1): NAGVMQNPRHLVRRRGQEARLRCSPMKGHSHVYWYRQLPEEGLKFMVYLQKENIIDESGMPKERFSAEFPKEGPSILRIQQVVRGDSAAYFCASSPRGGFRDNEQFFGPGTRLTVL.

This clonotype appeared a few times. The chain uses TRBV4-3 and TRBJ2-3; a weak D match, TRBD1 (6 bases). This CDR3 has 15 amino acids. Trimming took 1 base from V and 2 from J, leaving 10 bases between them. Germline CDR1 is LGHNA and CDR2 is YSLEER. Here the CDR3 DNA reads TGCGCCAGCAGCCAAGGGGGGCTAGCCACAGATACGCAGTATTTT. This gives the protein CASSQGGLATDTQYF.

In its sample, this clonotype was seen many times. This rearrangement joins TRBV24-1 to TRBJ2-3, with 10 bases identical to TRBD1. V lost 4 bases and J lost 5; bases outside the gene matches: 2. Germline lookup yields CDR1 KGHDR and CDR2 SFDVKD. The CDR3 is 14 amino acids. DNA for the CDR3: TGTGCCACCAGTGAGACAGGGGGCCAAGATACGCAGTATTTT. Its protein is CATSETGGQDTQYF.

This clonotype was counted a few times. The rearrangement links TRBV9 to TRBJ2-1; D not resolved. The CDR3 is 13 amino acids. Germline V CDR1 and CDR2: SGDLS, YYNGEE. Trimming stripped 0 bases from V and 10 bases from J, with 11 bases between. The CDR3 region has the DNA TGTGCCAGCAGCGTAGGGACCCGTGGGGAGCAGTTCTTC. It specifies CASSVGTRGEQFF. Full variable domain (remainder filled in from reference TRBV9 and TRBJ2-1): DSGVTQTPKHLITATGQRVTLRCSPRSGDLSVYWYQQSLDQGLQFLIQYYNGEERAKGNILERFSAQQFPDLHSELNLSSLELGDSALYFCASSVGTRGEQFFGPGTRLTVL.

This clonotype appeared a few times. The V call is TRBV20-1, the J call TRBJ2-7, with a weak D call TRBD2 (6 bases). V lost 1 base, J lost 0 bases, and 13 bases lay in between. The CDR3 is 15 amino acids. The germline V gene has CDR1 DFQATT and CDR2 SNEGSKA (reference sequence). The CDR3 bases are TGCAGTGCTAGAGTTCCGGGACTTGCCTCCTACGAGCAGTACTTC. Translating gives CSARVPGLASYEQYF.

This clonotype was seen at least ten times. CDR3 nucleotide sequence: TGTGCCAGCCGGACAGTCTCCTACAATGAGCAGTTCTTC. This gives the protein CASRTVSYNEQFF. The chain links TRBV6-1 to TRBJ2-1; D is possibly TRBD1 (6 bases). The germline V gene has CDR1 MNHNS and CDR2 SASEGT. The CDR3 is made up of 13 amino acids. V shed 8 bases and J shed 0 bases, with 8 bases lying between them.

This clonotype has a handful of counts. J is TRBJ1-1 and V is TRBV28; TRBD1 agrees at 9 bases. The germline gives CDR1 MDHEN, CDR2 SYDVKM. V shed 6 bases, J shed 1 base, and the junction held 6 bases outside the gene matches. CDR3 length equals 15 residues. The CDR3 protein is CASRRNRGQNTEAFF. The CDR3 nucleotides read TGTGCCAGCAGACGAAACAGGGGGCAGAACACTGAAGCTTTCTTT. Full variable domain (missing parts from reference TRBV28 and TRBJ1-1): DVKVTQSSRYLVKRTGEKVFLECVQDMDHENMFWYRQDPGLGLRLIYFSYDVKMKEKGDIPEGYSVSREKKERFSLILESASTNQTSMYLCASRRNRGQNTEAFFGQGTRLTVV.

This clonotype was observed many times. In nucleotides, the CDR3 is TGTGCCAGCAGTCCCTTAGTCACCAGGGGAAACACCATATATTTT. This translates into CASSPLVTRGNTIYF. This chain connects TRBV12-3 or TRBV12-4 to TRBJ1-3; D ambiguous. Trimming removed 5 bases at V and 4 bases at J, with 15 bases between. The CDR3 is 15 amino acids.